This TCR beta chain was sequenced for a study of regulatory T cells in long-lasting Graves disease. As for the study in general: Graves' patients, newly diagnosed, had taken antithyroid drugs under 3 months.

In this sample, this clonotype turned up many times. Germline assignment: CDR1 SGHVS and CDR2 FQNEAQ. J lost 9 bases, V lost 2 bases, and 11 bases had no gene match. This CDR3 is built from 16 residues. Time point given: newly diagnosed GD, antithyroid drugs for less than 3 months. There was RNA extracted from PBMCs, and the TCR library was made from it. In building TCR beta libraries, iRepertoire HTBI primers were used together with Arm-PCR of CDR3 regions. TCRdb processed the multiplex PCR reads anew with MiXCR; each CDR3 protein has one entry. The repertoire has 550,000 or so distinct CDR3 sequences, about 11% of them found once; the top ten carry roughly 8.9%. This sample also belongs to another study, concerning T cells in Graves' hyperthyroidism and ophthalmopathy. That study adds: Diagnosis of hyperthyroidism was new in patients aged 18 to 65, and its duration was under 2 months. The model forecast ophthalmopathy, anticipating it by a median around 6.4 months before onset.

The sample in question was peripheral blood mononuclear cells (PBMCs), obtained at new diagnosis, from a patient treated with antithyroid drugs. This receptor was taken from a woman younger than 45 with Graves disease. This chain uses TRBV7-8 with TRBJ2-1; 9 bases line up with TRBD1. The CDR3 sequence: CASSLSQGDRATEQFF. The CDR3 nucleotides read TGTGCCAGCAGCTTAAGCCAAGGGGACAGGGCAACTGAGCAGTTCTTC.